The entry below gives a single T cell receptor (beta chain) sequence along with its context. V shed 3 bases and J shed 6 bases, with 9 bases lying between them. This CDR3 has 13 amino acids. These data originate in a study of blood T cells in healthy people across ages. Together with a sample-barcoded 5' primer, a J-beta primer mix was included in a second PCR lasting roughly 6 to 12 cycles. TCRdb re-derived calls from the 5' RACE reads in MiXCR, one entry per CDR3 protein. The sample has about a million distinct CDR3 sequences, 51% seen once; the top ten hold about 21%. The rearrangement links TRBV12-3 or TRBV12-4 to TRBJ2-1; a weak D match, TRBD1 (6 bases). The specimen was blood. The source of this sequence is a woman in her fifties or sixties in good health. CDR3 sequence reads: CASSFGQINEQFF. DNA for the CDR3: TGTGCCAGCAGTTTTGGACAGATCAATGAGCAGTTCTTC.